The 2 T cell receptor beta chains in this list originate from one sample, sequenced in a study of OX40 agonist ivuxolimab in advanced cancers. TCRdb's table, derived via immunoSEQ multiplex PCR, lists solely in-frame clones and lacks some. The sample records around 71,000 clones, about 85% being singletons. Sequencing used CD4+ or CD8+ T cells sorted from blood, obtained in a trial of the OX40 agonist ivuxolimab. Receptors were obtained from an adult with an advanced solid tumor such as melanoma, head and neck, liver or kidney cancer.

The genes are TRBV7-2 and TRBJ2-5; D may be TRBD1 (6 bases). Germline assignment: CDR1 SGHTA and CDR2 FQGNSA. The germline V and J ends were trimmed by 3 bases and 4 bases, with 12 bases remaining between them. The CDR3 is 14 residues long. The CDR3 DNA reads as TGTGCCAGCAGCTTTTCACAGGGCGGAGAGACCCAGTACTTC. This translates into CASSFSQGGETQYF.

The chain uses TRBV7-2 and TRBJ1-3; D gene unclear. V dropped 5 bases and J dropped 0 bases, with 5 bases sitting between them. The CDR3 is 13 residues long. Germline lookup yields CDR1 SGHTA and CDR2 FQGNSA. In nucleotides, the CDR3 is TGTGCCAGCAGCGGGATCTCTGGAAACACCATATATTTT. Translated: CASSGISGNTIYF. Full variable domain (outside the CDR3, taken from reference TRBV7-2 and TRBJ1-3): GAGVSQSPSNKVTEKGKDVELRCDPISGHTALYWYRQSLGQGLEFLIYFQGNSAPDKSGLPSDRFSAERTGGSVSTLTIQRTQQEDSAVYLCASSGISGNTIYFGEGSWLTVV.